The sequence of this TCR beta chain was determined in a study of graft-versus-host responses after intestinal transplantation. In the study overall: Multivisceral, liver-intestinal, or isolated intestinal grafts were transplanted into recipients. The study gave all recipients anti-thymocyte globulin induction, then tacrolimus and steroids for about 3 years. Study-level findings and limits: Graft-donor T cell macrochimerism in patients accompanied high graft-versus-host to host-versus-graft clonal ratios in allografts.

The V and J ends lost 2 bases and 4 bases, in that order; junction bases with no gene match: 6. The CDR3 covers 15 residues. CDR1 SEHNR and CDR2 FQNEAQ come from the germline V gene (reference sequence). TCRdb's table, derived via immunoSEQ multiplex PCR, lists solely in-frame clones and lacks some. The repertoire has about 93,000 clones, 90% to 95% of them found once; the top ten carry roughly 0.5%. To note about this clone: The antigen is not known.

The source was unstimulated CD8+ T cells sorted from spleen or lymph node cells, collected before intestinal transplant. This clonotype originated in a human donor who received an intestinal transplant. The V call is TRBV7-9, the J call TRBJ2-3; TRBD2 matches 7 bases. CDR3 loop: CASSLNPTSSDTQYF. The CDR3 coding sequence is TGTGCCAGCAGCTTAAACCCGACTAGCTCAGATACGCAGTATTTT.